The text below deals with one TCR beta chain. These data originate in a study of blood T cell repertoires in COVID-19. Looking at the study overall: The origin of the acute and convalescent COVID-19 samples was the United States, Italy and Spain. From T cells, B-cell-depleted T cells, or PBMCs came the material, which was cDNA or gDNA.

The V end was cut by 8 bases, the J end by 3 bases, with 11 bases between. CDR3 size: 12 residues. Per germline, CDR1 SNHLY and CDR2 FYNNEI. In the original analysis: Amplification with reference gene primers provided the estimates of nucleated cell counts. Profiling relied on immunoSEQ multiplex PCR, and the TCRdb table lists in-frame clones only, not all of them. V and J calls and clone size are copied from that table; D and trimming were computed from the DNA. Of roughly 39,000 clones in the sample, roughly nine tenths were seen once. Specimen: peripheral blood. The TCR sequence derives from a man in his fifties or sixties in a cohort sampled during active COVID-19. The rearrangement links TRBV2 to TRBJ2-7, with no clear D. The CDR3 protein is CASELRGYEQYV. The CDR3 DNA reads TGTGCCAGCGAGTTACGCGGCTACGAGCAGTACGTC.